This is a list of T cell receptor beta chains from one sample in a study of read filtering for tumor transcriptome and immune sequencing. Each CDR3 protein gets one entry after TCRdb re-called the reads with MiXCR. The table records tens of thousands of distinct CDR3 sequences, about 11% of them present only once. Sequencing was done on a sample of a population of CD138-negative cells sorted from bone marrow. Receptors originate from a donor at least 40 years old with multiple myeloma. Each CDR3 is given with its conserved first and last residue. The D gene is left open where the match is weak. The size entry is marked missing in some rows and otherwise reads once, few, many or a size class.

>TRBV7-6|TRBJ2-3|13|.|.
TGTGTCAGCAGCTTACCTGGGGTAGATACGCAGTATTTT
CVSSLPGVDTQYF
>TRBV5-4|TRBJ2-4|13|few|TRBD1
TGTGCCAGCAGCGTGGGACAGGCTGACATTCAGTACTTC
CASSVGQADIQYF
>TRBV6-2/TRBV6-3|TRBJ1-5|13|many|.
TGTGCCAGCAGAAACAGGAGGGACCAGCCCCAGCATTTT
CASRNRRDQPQHF
>TRBV20-1|TRBJ2-3|12|many|.
TGCAGTGCTAGCCCGGGGGACGATACGCAGTATTTT
CSASPGDDTQYF
>TRBV7-9|TRBJ2-1|12|many|.
TGTGCCAGCAGGTTGAGTGACGGTGAGCAGTTCTTC
CASRLSDGEQFF
>TRBV7-8|TRBJ2-7|14|many|.
TGTGCCAGCAGCTTAGCCGTCACCTCCTACGAGCAGTACTTC
CASSLAVTSYEQYF
>TRBV27|TRBJ2-7|15|many|TRBD1
TGTGCCAGCAGTTTAATCGGGACAGGGTCCTACGAGCAGTACTTC
CASSLIGTGSYEQYF
>TRBV20-1|TRBJ2-3|12|many|.
TGCAGTCCGCGGTGGGTCACAGATACGCAGTATTTT
CSPRWVTDTQYF
>TRBV20-1|TRBJ2-1|13|many|TRBD1
TGCAGTGCCCGGACAGGGGTGTACAATGAGCAGTTCTTC
CSARTGVYNEQFF
>TRBV4-2|TRBJ2-1|16|many|TRBD2
TGTGCCAGCAGCCAGACTAGCGGGGGGGCAGGAGGTGAGCAGTTCTTC
CASSQTSGGAGGEQFF
>TRBV12-5|TRBJ2-3|13|many|.
TGTGCTAGTTCGGGGGCTATCACAGATACGCAGTATTTT
CASSGAITDTQYF
>TRBV2|TRBJ2-7|14|few|.
TGTGCCAGCAGTGAGACAACGGGGGGCTACCAGCAGTACTTC
CASSETTGGYQQYF
>TRBV7-9|TRBJ2-1|15|many|TRBD2
TGTGCCAGCAGCTCGGGACTAGATCCCCTTAATGAGCAGTTCTTC
CASSSGLDPLNEQFF
>TRBV20-1|TRBJ2-3|15|few|TRBD2
TGCAGTGCTAGATCCTCTAGCGGGGGGGGGGGAGAGCAGTATTTT
CSARSSSGGGGEQYF
>TRBV29-1|TRBJ1-2|11|many|.
TGCAGCGTTGGAGAGGGAGCTGGCTACACCTTC
CSVGEGAGYTF